Presented here are 19 T cell receptor beta chains from one specimen sequenced in a study of immune evolution from preneoplasia to lung adenocarcinoma. Profiling relied on immunoSEQ multiplex PCR, and the TCRdb table lists in-frame clones only, not all of them. The profile shows approximately 4,300 clones, around 68% of them singletons. Sequenced material: FFPE adjacent normal lung tissue. These receptors were collected from a person aged 55-79 years with lung adenocarcinoma.

The chain couples TRBV9 to TRBJ2-3, with D possibly TRBD2 on 5 matching bases. Deletions cut 4 bases from V and 1 base from J, with 16 bases between. This CDR3 contains 16 residues. Germline-derived CDR1 and CDR2 are SGDLS and YYNGEE. CDR3: CASSPRPLVGTDTQYF. The CDR3, as DNA: TGTGCCAGCAGCCCTAGGCCACTAGTGGGCACAGATACGCAGTATTTT.

This clone was seen a single time. The chain joins TRBV19 to TRBJ1-5; 12 bases match TRBD1. This CDR3 is built from 15 residues. The V and J ends lost 7 bases and 9 bases, in that order; junction bases with no gene match: 10. Germline-derived CDR1 and CDR2 are LNHDA and SQIVND (reference sequence). The chain's CDR3 is CASTYGTGGDLPQHF. The DNA for the CDR3 is TGTGCCAGTACATACGGGACAGGGGGCGATTTGCCCCAGCATTTT.

V is TRBV27 and J is TRBJ2-7; 7 positions agree with TRBD2. With V trimmed by 6 bases and J by 2 bases, 4 bases remained unmatched. From germline, CDR1 is MNHEY and CDR2 SMNVEV (reference sequence). This CDR3 has 13 residues. CDR3: CASRSGVTYEQYF. Here the CDR3 DNA reads TGTGCCAGCAGGAGCGGGGTCACCTACGAGCAGTACTTC.

This rearrangement joins TRBV29-1 to TRBJ2-3; 10 bases are shared with TRBD2. V was pared by 4 bases and J by 3 bases, with 16 bases of the junction left unmatched. Germline CDR1 is SQVTM and CDR2 is ANQGSEA. The CDR3 extends over 18 amino acids. The CDR3 bases are TGCAGCGTTGCGAATAGCGGGAGGCCCTACGCTGTAACAGATACGCAGTATTTT. Residues: CSVANSGRPYAVTDTQYF.

The CDR3 DNA reads TGTGCCAGCAGTTACTGGGGAGGTAGACATGAGCAGTTCTTC. Encoded protein: CASSYWGGRHEQFF. The chain couples TRBV6-5 to TRBJ2-1, with D possibly matching TRBD2 (6 bases). CDR3 length equals 14 residues. The germline V and J ends were trimmed by 1 base and 8 bases, with 12 bases remaining between them. Germline V gene data show CDR1 as MNHEY and CDR2 as SVGAGI.

The rearrangement links TRBV7-6 to TRBJ1-5; no reliable D call. Germline lookup yields CDR1 SGHVS and CDR2 FNYEAQ. Trimming pared 5 bases from V and 4 bases from J, leaving 9 bases between. The CDR3 is made up of 13 amino acids. DNA of the CDR3: TGTGCCAGCAGCCTCGGTCAAAATCAGCCCCAGCATTTT. Translating gives CASSLGQNQPQHF.

The chain couples TRBV30 to TRBJ1-1, with 8 bases matching TRBD1. After removal of 1 base from V and 4 bases from J, the junction contained 2 bases not matched to a gene. Germline CDR1 and CDR2: GTSNPN and SVGIG (reference sequence). CDR3 size: 13 residues. The CDR3 nucleotides read TGTGCCTGGAGTGCAGGGGGCGGCACTGAAGCTTTCTTT. Protein product: CAWSAGGGTEAFF.

This chain joins TRBV28 and TRBJ2-5; no clear D. Germline CDR1 is MDHEN and CDR2 is SYDVKM. Trimming shortened V by 6 bases and J by 4 bases, and 15 bases separated the two germline ends. This CDR3 spans 14 amino acids. For the CDR3, the DNA is TGTGCCAGCAGAATTGCACTACCGGGAGAGACCCAGTACTTC. Translation: CASRIALPGETQYF.

Sample share makes this clone large. This chain connects TRBV28 to TRBJ2-3; TRBD2 matches at 11 bases. CDR3 length equals 17 residues. Germline CDR1 MDHEN, CDR2 SYDVKM. Trimming at V came to 7 bases and at J to 3 bases, leaving 12 bases not matched to a gene. CDR3 nucleotide sequence: TGTGCCAGCACCTCCTTTAGCGGGAGGGCCACGACAGATACGCAGTATTTT. Translation: CASTSFSGRATTDTQYF.

V usage is TRBV9 and J usage is TRBJ2-3, with TRBD2 matching 7 bases. Trimming took 3 bases from V and 3 from J; bases not matched to a gene: 4. Germline CDR1 is SGDLS and CDR2 is YYNGEE. The CDR3 loop spans 14 amino acids. CDR3 bases: TGTGCCAGCAGCGCCAGCGGGGCGACAGATACGCAGTATTTT. It specifies CASSASGATDTQYF. Full variable domain (outside the CDR3, taken from reference TRBV9 and TRBJ2-3): DSGVTQTPKHLITATGQRVTLRCSPRSGDLSVYWYQQSLDQGLQFLIQYYNGEERAKGNILERFSAQQFPDLHSELNLSSLELGDSALYFCASSASGATDTQYFGPGTRLTVL.

The V and J genes are TRBV6-5 and TRBJ2-2; 7 positions agree with TRBD2. Germline CDR1 MNHEY, CDR2 SVGAGI. The CDR3 has 14 amino acids. The J segment lost 2 bases and the V segment lost 7 bases, leaving 4 bases of the junction unmatched. The CDR3: CASKRGSNTGELFF. CDR3 DNA sequence: TGTGCCAGCAAGCGGGGCTCAAACACCGGGGAGCTGTTTTTT.

The chain couples TRBV6-4 to TRBJ1-2; the match to TRBD1 covers 8 bases. The CDR3 extends over 15 amino acids. Germline values: CDR1 MRHNA, CDR2 SNTAGT. The trim removed 0 bases at V and 7 bases at J, leaving 7 bases unmatched. This chain's CDR3 is CASSDSGQGAFGYTF. CDR3 DNA: TGTGCCAGCAGTGACTCCGGGCAGGGGGCATTTGGCTACACCTTC.

This clone was picked up a small number of times. For the CDR3, the DNA is TGTGCCAGCAGTCCCGCTCAACAGGGGAGCACCAAAAACATTCAGTACTTC. This codes for CASSPAQQGSTKNIQYF. The V and J genes are TRBV14 and TRBJ2-4; 7 bases match TRBD1. The CDR3 contains 17 residues. CDR1 is SGHDN and CDR2 is FVKESK in the germline V gene. V trimming: 6 bases; J trimming: 2 bases; junction bases outside the gene matches: 13.

V usage is TRBV25-1 and J usage is TRBJ1-4; D call uncertain. Germline V gene lookup returns CDR1 MGHDK and CDR2 SYGVNS. This CDR3 has 11 amino acids. V was trimmed by 8 bases and J by 8 bases, leaving 9 bases between them. CDR3 sequence: CASVQSEKLFF. The DNA of the CDR3 is TGTGCCAGCGTACAAAGCGAAAAACTGTTTTTT.

The genes are TRBV27 and TRBJ2-3, with TRBD2 matching 14 bases. Germline lookup yields CDR1 MNHEY and CDR2 SMNVEV (reference sequence). Trimming took 6 bases from V and 5 from J; bases not matched to a gene: 13. The CDR3 runs 18 residues. The CDR3 nucleotides read TGTGCCAGCAGCTCCGGGACTAGCGGGAGATCCGTGGGAGATACGCAGTATTTT. Protein: CASSSGTSGRSVGDTQYF.

The chain recombines TRBV7-8 with TRBJ1-4; 9 nucleotides line up with TRBD1. Germline trimming cut 6 bases from V and 7 bases from J; bases unmatched to any gene: 9. The CDR3 is made up of 15 amino acids. CDR1 is SGHVS, CDR2 FQNEAQ, per germline. CDR3 region: CASRPQGAFGEKLFF. The DNA for the CDR3 is TGTGCCAGCAGACCACAGGGGGCGTTTGGTGAAAAACTGTTTTTT.

The chain carries TRBV9 and TRBJ2-7, with 8 bases identical to TRBD2. Germline CDR1 and CDR2: SGDLS and YYNGEE. Trimming at V came to 5 bases and at J to 7 bases, leaving 11 bases not matched to a gene. The CDR3 consists of 14 residues. The CDR3 sequence: CASSAKREIGEQYF. CDR3 sequence (DNA): TGTGCCAGCAGTGCAAAGCGGGAGATAGGAGAGCAGTACTTC. Based on the CDR3 plus reference TRBV9 and TRBJ2-7, the full variable domain is DSGVTQTPKHLITATGQRVTLRCSPRSGDLSVYWYQQSLDQGLQFLIQYYNGEERAKGNILERFSAQQFPDLHSELNLSSLELGDSALYFCASSAKREIGEQYFGPGTRLTVT.

The chain employs TRBV7-9 and TRBJ2-5; the D gene could be TRBD1 or TRBD2 (5 bases each). This CDR3 spans 16 amino acids. CDR1 is SEHNR and CDR2 is FQNEAQ in the germline V gene (reference sequence). V dropped 0 bases and J dropped 0 bases, with 11 bases sitting between them. CDR3 sequence: CASSLAEGLYQETQYF. The CDR3 DNA is TGTGCCAGCAGCTTAGCTGAGGGGCTATACCAAGAGACCCAGTACTTC.

The V and J genes are TRBV7-6 and TRBJ2-1; D uncertain. Germline values: CDR1 SGHVS, CDR2 FNYEAQ. With 5 bases removed from V and 4 bases from J, the gap between germline ends came to 9 bases. The CDR3 has 13 residues. The CDR3 here is CASSTFSYNEQFF. The CDR3 DNA reads TGTGCCAGCAGCACCTTCTCTTACAATGAGCAGTTCTTC.